Listed here are 5 T cell receptor beta chains from one sample, sequenced in a study of identical twins (dated by TCRdb to the mid-2010s). The receptor library was made with 5' RACE. The sequencer listed for this sample is Illumina HiSeq 2000. TCRdb reanalyzed the raw reads on its own, using fastp at Q25 for trimming and MiXCR for clone calling, and kept in-frame beta chains. Rows with one shared CDR3 protein collapse into an entry with the most common genes and DNA. In all, the sample holds roughly 570,000 distinct CDR3 sequences, and 9.6% of those were seen once. The ten largest clonotypes hold approximately 3.2% of the sample. The same sample was also used in a study of yellow fever vaccine responses in identical twins.

Sequences were obtained from PBMCs. These TCRs come from a woman between 18 and 29 years old in good health.

In this sample, this clonotype turned up a few times. The chain employs TRBV20-1 and TRBJ2-3; the D gene is possibly TRBD1 (6 bases). V lost 3 bases, J lost 2 bases, and 9 bases lay in between. CDR3 length: 13 residues. Germline-derived CDR1 and CDR2 are DFQATT and SNEGSKA (reference sequence). In nucleotides, the CDR3 is TGCAGTGCTAGGGACAGCTACACAGATACGCAGTATTTT. This codes for CSARDSYTDTQYF.

This clonotype was picked up a small number of times. The rearrangement joins TRBV20-1 to TRBJ1-2, with D hard to call. The CDR3 extends over 13 amino acids. The V and J ends lost 4 bases and 0 bases respectively, with 9 bases between them. Germline values: CDR1 DFQATT, CDR2 SNEGSKA (reference sequence). CDR3: CSAKQLTNYGYTF. The CDR3 DNA is TGCAGTGCTAAACAGCTCACTAACTATGGCTACACCTTC.

This clonotype was observed a few times. This chain uses TRBV4-3 with TRBJ2-1; D unclear. Germline lookup yields CDR1 LGHNA and CDR2 YSLEER. CDR3 length equals 14 residues. Trimming stripped 0 bases from V and 6 bases from J, with 9 bases between. The CDR3 reads CASSQDRYGNEQFF. The CDR3 coding sequence is TGCGCCAGCAGCCAAGACAGGTATGGCAATGAGCAGTTCTTC.

The V call is TRBV9, the J call TRBJ2-1, with 8 bases identical to TRBD2. V trimming: 0 bases; J trimming: 3 bases; junction bases outside the gene matches: 5. The CDR3 extends over 16 amino acids. Germline V lookup: CDR1 SGDLS, CDR2 YYNGEE. The CDR3 loop reads CASSVAGTRIYNEQFF. In DNA, the CDR3 is TGTGCCAGCAGCGTAGCGGGGACTAGAATCTACAATGAGCAGTTCTTC.

The J gene is TRBJ2-5, the V gene TRBV19; 8 bases match TRBD2. The CDR3 is 13 amino acids. V dropped 7 bases and J dropped 5; count of bases not matched to a gene: 6. The germline CDR1 and CDR2 sequences are LNHDA and SQIVND (reference sequence). CDR3 sequence (DNA): TGTGCCAGTACCACTAGCGGCGGGGAGACCCAGTACTTC. The encoded protein is CASTTSGGETQYF.